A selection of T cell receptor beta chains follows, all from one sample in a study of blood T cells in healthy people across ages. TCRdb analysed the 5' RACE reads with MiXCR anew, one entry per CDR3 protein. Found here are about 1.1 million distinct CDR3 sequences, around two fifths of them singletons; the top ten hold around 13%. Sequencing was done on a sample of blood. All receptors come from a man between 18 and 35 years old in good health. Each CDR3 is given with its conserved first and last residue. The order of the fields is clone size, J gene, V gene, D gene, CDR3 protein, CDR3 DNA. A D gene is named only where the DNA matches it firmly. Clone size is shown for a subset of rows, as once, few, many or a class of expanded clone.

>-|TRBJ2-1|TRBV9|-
CASSLGPGAGYNEQFF
TGTGCCAGCAGCCTCGGGCCTGGGGCAGGATACAATGAGCAGTTCTTC
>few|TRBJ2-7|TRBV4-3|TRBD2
CASSQEIAGYYEQYF
TGCGCCAGCAGCCAAGAGATAGCGGGGTACTACGAGCAGTACTTC
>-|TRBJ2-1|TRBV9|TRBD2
CASSVEASGNSYNEQFF
TGTGCCAGCAGCGTAGAGGCTAGCGGGAACAGCTACAATGAGCAGTTCTTC
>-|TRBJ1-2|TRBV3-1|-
CASSQDMREPGYTF
TGTGCCAGCAGCCAAGATATGAGGGAACCTGGCTACACCTTC
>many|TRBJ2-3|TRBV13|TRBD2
CASKSTSYGTDTQYF
TGTGCCAGCAAATCGACTAGCTACGGCACAGATACGCAGTATTTT
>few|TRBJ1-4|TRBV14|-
CASSQRQANEKLFF
TGTGCCAGCAGCCAAAGACAGGCTAATGAAAAACTGTTTTTT
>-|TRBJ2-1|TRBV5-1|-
CASSPEGTSSYNEQFF
TGCGCCAGCAGCCCCGAAGGGACGAGCTCCTACAATGAGCAGTTCTTC
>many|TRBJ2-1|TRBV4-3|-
CASSQEGGSSYNEQFF
TGCGCCAGCAGCCAAGAAGGGGGAAGCTCCTACAATGAGCAGTTCTTC
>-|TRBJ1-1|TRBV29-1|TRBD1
CSVWTGKLNTEAFF
TGCAGCGTTTGGACAGGGAAACTGAACACTGAAGCTTTCTTT
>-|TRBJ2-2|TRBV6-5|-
CASKLAASGELFF
TGTGCCAGCAAACTCGCCGCGAGCGGGGAGCTGTTTTTT
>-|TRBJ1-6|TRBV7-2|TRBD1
CASSPRTGAYNSSLHF
TGTGCCAGCAGCCCCCGGACAGGGGCTTATAATTCATCCCTCCACTTT
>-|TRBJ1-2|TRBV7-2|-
CASSLEDIPVRGYGYTF
TGTGCCAGCAGCTTGGAGGACATTCCGGTTAGGGGCTATGGCTACACCTTC
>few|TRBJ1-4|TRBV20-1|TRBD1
CSAEGAANEKLFF
TGCAGTGCCGAGGGGGCGGCTAATGAAAAACTGTTTTTT
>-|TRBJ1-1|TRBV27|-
CASSLYQNTEAFF
TGTGCCAGCAGTTTATACCAGAACACTGAAGCTTTCTTT
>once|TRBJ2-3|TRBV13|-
CAGSRTARGRDTQYF
TGTGCCGGCAGCCGAACCGCTAGAGGTAGAGATACGCAGTATTTT
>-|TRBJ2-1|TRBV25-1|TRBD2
CASTTRGANNEQFF
TGTGCCAGCACCACGCGGGGGGCCAACAATGAGCAGTTCTTC
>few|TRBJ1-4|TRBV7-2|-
CASTHTMGREGEKLFF
TGTGCCAGCACCCACACAATGGGGAGGGAAGGGGAAAAACTGTTTTTT
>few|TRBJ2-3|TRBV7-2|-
CASSPTGLTDTQYF
TGTGCCAGCAGCCCGACCGGACTCACAGATACGCAGTATTTT
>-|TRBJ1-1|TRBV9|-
CASGLRDGLSRGTEAFF
TGTGCCAGCGGCCTACGGGACGGTTTATCGAGAGGCACTGAAGCTTTCTTT
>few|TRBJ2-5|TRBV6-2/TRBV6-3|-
CASSYSSSGETQYF
TGTGCCAGCAGTTACTCGAGCTCCGGAGAGACCCAGTACTTC
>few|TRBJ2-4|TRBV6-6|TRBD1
CASRGTEQYF
TGTGCCAGCAGGGGGACAGAGCAGTACTTC
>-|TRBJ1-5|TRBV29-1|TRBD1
CSVQGGGNQPQHF
TGCAGCGTCCAGGGGGGGGGGAATCAGCCCCAGCATTTT
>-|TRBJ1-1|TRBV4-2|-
CASSQDNSGDFF
TGTGCCAGCAGCCAGGACAACAGTGGGGATTTCTTT
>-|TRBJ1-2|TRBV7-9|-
CASSSRAEIYYGYTF
TGTGCCAGCAGCTCACGAGCAGAAATCTACTATGGCTACACCTTC
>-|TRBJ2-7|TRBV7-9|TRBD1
CASSHGQGYNEQYF
TGTGCCAGCAGCCACGGACAGGGGTATAACGAGCAGTACTTC
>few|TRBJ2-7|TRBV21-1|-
CASSKGAPPGEQYF
TGTGCCAGCAGCAAAGGGGCCCCACCGGGCGAGCAGTACTTC
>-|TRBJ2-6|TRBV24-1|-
CATSDPSRDEYSSGANVLTF
TGTGCCACCAGTGATCCATCTCGGGACGAATACTCCTCTGGGGCCAACGTCCTGACTTTC
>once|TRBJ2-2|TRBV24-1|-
CATSDSPSTNTGELFF
TGTGCCACCAGTGATTCCCCTAGCACGAACACCGGGGAGCTGTTTTTT
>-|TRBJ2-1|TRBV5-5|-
CASRGQRNEQFF
TGTGCCAGCAGAGGACAGAGGAATGAGCAGTTCTTC
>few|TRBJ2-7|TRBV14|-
CASSERYSYNEQYF
TGTGCCAGCAGCGAGCGTTACTCCTACAATGAGCAGTACTTC
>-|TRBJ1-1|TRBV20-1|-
CSANPAGGSVNTEAFF
TGCAGTGCTAACCCCGCTGGAGGCAGTGTGAACACTGAAGCTTTCTTT
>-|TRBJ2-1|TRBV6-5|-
CASSYESSSYNEQFF
TGTGCCAGCAGTTACGAGAGTAGCTCCTACAATGAGCAGTTCTTC
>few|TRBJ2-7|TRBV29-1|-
CSVEDGREYEQYF
TGCAGCGTTGAAGATGGCAGGGAATACGAGCAGTACTTC
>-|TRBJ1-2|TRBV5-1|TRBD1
CASSWGTDLTADGYTF
TGCGCCAGCAGCTGGGGGACAGACCTAACGGCTGATGGCTACACCTTC
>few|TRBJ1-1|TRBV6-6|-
CASSYNREEAFF
TGTGCCAGCAGTTACAACAGGGAGGAAGCTTTCTTT
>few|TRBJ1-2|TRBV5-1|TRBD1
CASSFRWDSSNYGYTF
TGCGCCAGCAGCTTCCGGTGGGACAGCTCTAACTATGGCTACACCTTC